Included here is one T cell receptor beta chain sequence, with context. Which antigen it targets is not known. Per-nucleotide qualities are absent, and no much larger clonotype sits a single base away. These data come from a study of cytomegalovirus exposure and HLA in healthy donors (dated by TCRdb to 2015 to 2018). In the study overall: In an earlier analysis of several hundred of the donors, approximately 260 Gb of sequence data and approximately 120 million unique TCR beta sequences from about 179 million T cells were reported. Approximately 300 gigabases of sequencing data and 91 million or so unique TCR sequences made up an early release that covered several hundred HLA-typed donors. Of the roughly 400 genotyped donors, 65% to 90% fell in the genetic ancestry cluster associated with self-reported Caucasian donors. The study aimed to test whether signatures of past pathogen exposure could be identified by cataloging public T cell receptors. Using immunosequencing, the study profiled T cell repertoires from 500 to 800 subjects and related those repertoires to cytomegalovirus serostatus. A separate validation cohort of 100 to 150 different subjects was used in addition to the 666-subject first cohort. To predict cytomegalovirus infection status, the study combined high-throughput TCR immunosequencing, statistical association of individual TCRs with disease status, and machine learning. To study patterns of TCR occurrence, a later analysis re-analyzed previously published TCR beta repertoires from around 700 donors and added high-resolution HLA genotyping. The later analysis used no new phenotypic data to find candidate immune exposures, relying instead on TCR beta sequences and their occurrence across donors. In an earlier analysis of roughly 540 of the donors, high-throughput TCR beta sequencing was used to judge whether each TCR beta V gene segment behaved as functional or pseudogenic. Donor age, sex, ethnicity and CMV serostatus were compiled together with the repertoire data. A later genetic analysis took genome-wide SNP genotypes for about 65% of the 666 donors and used that subset as a discovery cohort. All discovery cohort repertoires had been generated using a single sequencing platform. HLA typing covered class I and class II loci at four-digit resolution. The number of typed donors differed by locus: roughly 629-630 for A, B, C, DRB1 and DQB1; about 520 for DQA1; about 600 for DPA1; and about 450 for DPB1. A few DR-DQ haplotypes were handled as single units for association and clustering because linkage in the cohort was strong. Among about 410 genotyped donors of the cohort, an average of around 240,000 unique TCR beta nucleotide sequences was sequenced per donor, of which 15% to 20% were non-productive. General conclusions and limits of the study: A later analysis reported that several top co-occurrence clusters appeared linked to parvovirus B19, influenza, CMV and Epstein-Barr virus. Most TCR sequences were observed very rarely across donors, whereas some public TCRs were present in many individuals. A later analysis found that HLA-associated TCR beta chains were more clonally expanded and had lower generation probabilities than equally common non-associated chains. It was suggested by the authors that the approach could potentially be generalized to other disease states and immunological phenotypes. In the study, about 150 TCR beta chains were listed as associated with cytomegalovirus. A further reported finding was that TCR beta sequences accurately predicted the HLA-A and HLA-B alleles for most subjects in the first cohort. A few of the identified cytomegalovirus-associated TCR beta chains were confirmed in vitro to be specific for cytomegalovirus antigens. According to a later analysis, most CMV-associated TCR beta chains appeared to be HLA-restricted, and the HLA associations seemed to be driven largely by CMV exposure. Correlated functional status among segregating V segments might reflect linkage disequilibrium, but an unknown experimental factor could not be ruled out. Because HLA typing was unavailable for some donors at each locus, only the typed subset was used in association tests. This cohort had only TCR beta chains sequenced, and the lack of alpha or paired-chain data limited which features could be detected. Strong co-occurrence of HLA alleles, especially DR and DQ, made assigning TCR associations to individual alleles difficult. In a later analysis, TCR association rates were found to vary across HLA loci, with the most associated TCRs seen for DRB1 alleles and the fewest for HLA-C alleles. Because counts were too low, 15 to 20 rarely observed V segments, including chromosome 9 orphons, were excluded from the earlier analysis of a few hundred of the donors. The classifier was reported to diagnose cytomegalovirus status with high specificity and sensitivity in both the original and validation cohorts. An earlier analysis of around 600 of the donors showed that most TCR beta V segments appeared in productive rearrangements either about 87% or about 30% of the time, which broadly matched IMGT annotations. Immune exposure information for the cohort was limited to CMV serostatus. Compared with the roughly 720-donor mean, donors in an Asian-associated ancestry cluster had fewer N-insertions in productive TCRs, according to a later genetic analysis. A cluster of highly shared sequence variants was judged likely to represent a technical artifact of the sequencing pipeline. A later analysis associated 16,951 TCR beta sequences with specific HLA alleles at a false discovery rate of 0.05. Roughly uniform sequencing depth across donors was assumed in presence/absence analyses, although this assumption may not hold. V-gene and J-gene trimming of TCR beta chains was associated with a missense DCLRE1C variant in a later genetic analysis, and the association was replicated in an independent cohort. The 87-base-pair reads could not distinguish some IMGT-functional V segments, including TRBV6-2 and TRBV6-3, so those segments were excluded.

The cohort comprised under 700 healthy bone marrow donors. Cohort members were all nominally healthy when sampled, although unrecorded immune exposures were likely present. The donor was CMV seronegative and belonged to the group of over 300 seronegative cohort members. Every donor gave a peripheral blood sample, and the peripheral blood mononuclear cells from that sample were used for TCR beta sequencing. The Qiagen DNeasy Blood Extraction Kit was used to extract genomic DNA from the blood cell samples. The CDR3 runs 14 amino acids, cysteine and phenylalanine included. Only CDR3 DNA is held: 42 bases, read in frame from base 1. For CDR1 and CDR2, the germline V gene lists KGHSH and LQKENI. The V and J ends are trimmed by 3 bases and 6 bases, leaving 12 bases between them. The library was produced with the immunoSEQ multiplex PCR assay. For the multiplex PCR, a mixture combining 60 forward primers for TCR Vbeta segments and 13 reverse primers for TCR Jbeta segments was used. The CDR3 region of rearranged TCR beta genes was amplified from genomic DNA by a multiplex PCR assay. The amplified TCR beta libraries were sequenced on the Illumina HiSeq System as 87-base-pair reads. On the study's bioinformatics: Across the 670 or so repertoires, a later analysis counted tens of millions of unique TCR beta chains, approximately 10 million of which were shared by at least two donors. Raw reads were error-corrected and collapsed into unique sequences with a nearest-neighbor algorithm that merged closely related sequences to remove PCR and sequencing errors. V, D and J gene segments were assigned by aligning CDR3 sequences to IMGT reference sequences. Each retained sequence needed at least a six-nucleotide match to both a V gene segment and a J gene segment. A rearrangement was called productive if the CDR3 had no stop codons and remained in frame with V and J, and every other rearrangement was called non-productive. Following IMGT convention, CDR3 was defined as the stretch from the second conserved V-encoded cysteine up to the conserved J-encoded phenylalanine. Sequences without an unambiguous match to a single V gene segment were excluded from the earlier analysis of about 630 of the donors. An earlier analysis of fewer than 750 of the donors classified V segments as functional when productive rearrangements were above 56.7% and as segregating when the standard deviation between donors was above 5%. A statistical classification framework was built for diagnosing cytomegalovirus status from the catalog of TCR beta chain sequences. A later analysis assigned V and J genes by comparing TCR nucleotide sequences with IMGT/GENE-DB human TR gene sequences. A later analysis assigned CDR3 sequences and most-parsimonious VDJ recombination scenarios with the TCRdist pipeline. In a later analysis, each TCR beta chain was defined by its CDR3 amino acid sequence together with its V-gene family, and reads without a unique V-gene family were excluded. As a way to deal with suspected cross-contamination and a sequencing artifact, a later analysis dropped roughly 600 nucleotide sequences that were highly shared and had low generation probability. For each public chain, a later analysis derived a clonal expansion index from normalized ranks of inferred template counts within each repertoire. In a later analysis, generation probabilities were computed using a VDJ recombination model fitted to out-of-frame rearrangements, and the results were checked against IGoR. A later analysis scored TCR-TCR, TCR-HLA and TCR-CMV co-occurrence with hypergeometric tests, applying a repertoire-size bias correction to TCR pairs. In a later analysis, false discovery rates were estimated by permuting HLA or CMV assignments 20 times. In a later analysis, co-occurring TCRs were grouped with DBSCAN, and TCRdist sequence similarity was added when clustering was performed within HLA-allele-positive subsets. For co-occurrence clustering, repertoires with fewer than 30,000 or more than 120,000 public chains were excluded, along with five repertoires with anomalous nucleotide sharing. Entries here come from immuneACCESS through TCRdb and include only in-frame sequences with V and J called. Some clones fail to appear in such tables; in the studies checked, an unresolved V gene covers under half of the shortfall, and the cause of the remainder is unknown. The D gene and trimming were derived from the DNA, and the V and J assignments and clone size from that table. This sample is represented by 150,000 to 200,000 clones; about 87% of them were singletons. The ten largest clonotypes hold approximately 2% of the sample.

The chain links TRBV18 with TRBJ1-5, with TRBD1 perhaps the D gene, on 5 matching bases. The TCR comes from a woman aged 18-29 years in good health and CMV-seronegative. Sequencing input: PBMCs. The DNA reads as follows: TGTGCCAGCTCACCCGGCAGGGCGGCTCAGCCCCAGCATTTT. Translated, it gives CASSPGRAAQPQHF.